Listed below are T cell receptor beta chains from one sample, sequenced in a study of OX40 agonist ivuxolimab in advanced cancers. TCRdb's copy holds only in-frame clones and misses some; the assay was immunoSEQ multiplex PCR. The sample carries 50,000 to 65,000 clones, around 90% recorded once. The sample in question was CD4+ or CD8+ T cells sorted from blood, obtained in a trial of the OX40 agonist ivuxolimab. These receptors came from an adult with an advanced solid tumor such as melanoma, head and neck, liver or kidney cancer. Both conserved end residues are part of each CDR3. A D gene is named only where the DNA matches it firmly. Expanded clones are given a class, and other clones once, few, many or no size at all.

TRBJ2-3	NA	TRBV7-8	NA	TGTGCCAGCAGCCCGACGCTGCCTGGCACAGATACGCAGTATTTT	CASSPTLPGTDTQYF
TRBJ2-5	NA	TRBV5-1	TRBD2	TGCGCCAGCAGCGCCGGGACTAGCGGGAAAGAGACCCAGTACTTC	CASSAGTSGKETQYF
TRBJ2-3	NA	TRBV5-2	NA	TGCGCCAGCGCACCCGGGACAGGGTTTGCGGCAGATACGCAGTATTTT	CASAPGTGFAADTQYF
TRBJ2-7	NA	TRBV4-1	NA	TGCGCCAGCAGCCAACGACTGGCCTACGAGCAGTACTTC	CASSQRLAYEQYF
TRBJ1-2	NA	TRBV28	NA	TGTGCCAGCAGTCTTAATACAGAATCGGCGCATGGCTACACCTTC	CASSLNTESAHGYTF
TRBJ2-5	once	TRBV5-4	TRBD2	TGTGCAGCAGCCGAGATAGCGGGAGGGCTCCTGTACTTC	CAAAEIAGGLLYF
TRBJ2-7	NA	TRBV27	NA	TGTGCCAGCAGTTTAGAGGTACAGGGCTACGAGCAGTACTTC	CASSLEVQGYEQYF
TRBJ1-3	NA	TRBV7-3	NA	TGTGCCAGCAGCTTATCTCCAGGCGGGGGAAACACCATATATTTT	CASSLSPGGGNTIYF
TRBJ2-1	NA	TRBV27	TRBD1	TGTGCCAGCGCCGGGGACAGGGGAGGCCCTGAGCAGTTCTTC	CASAGDRGGPEQFF
TRBJ2-4	NA	TRBV6-5	NA	TGTGCCAGCAGGGGGTGGGGGGACATTCAGTACTTC	CASRGWGDIQYF
TRBJ1-1	NA	TRBV6-5	NA	TGTGCCAGCAGTTATTACTCAGGTGAAGCTTTCTTT	CASSYYSGEAFF
TRBJ2-6	NA	TRBV7-9	NA	TGTGCCAGCAGCCCCGGACAGTTCTCTGGGGCCAACGTCCTGACTTTC	CASSPGQFSGANVLTF
TRBJ1-3	NA	TRBV28	TRBD1	TGTGCCAGCAGTTCCGGGACAGGGGATTTTGGAAACACCATATATTTT	CASSSGTGDFGNTIYF
TRBJ2-7	NA	TRBV5-4	TRBD1	TGTGCCAGCAGCCCGGGACAGGCGGACTACGAGCAGTACTTC	CASSPGQADYEQYF
TRBJ2-2	once	TRBV28	TRBD1	TGTGCCAGCACCCACAGGGGGACCGGGGAGCTGTTTTTT	CASTHRGTGELFF
TRBJ2-3	NA	TRBV4-2	NA	TGTGCCAGCAGCCAAGATCAAGCGGCTGTCACAGATACGCAGTATTTT	CASSQDQAAVTDTQYF
TRBJ1-6	NA	TRBV19	NA	TGTGCCAGTAGTATAGGTGTAAATTCACCCCTCCACTTT	CASSIGVNSPLHF
TRBJ2-2	NA	TRBV7-6	TRBD1	TGTGCCAGCAGCTCAGGGACAGACACCGGGGAGCTGTTTTTT	CASSSGTDTGELFF
TRBJ2-7	NA	TRBV10-3	NA	TGTGCCATCGGGGACTACGAGCAGTACTTC	CAIGDYEQYF
TRBJ2-7	NA	TRBV29-1	NA	TGCAGCGCAGCCGGGGGAGTAAACGAGCAGTACTTC	CSAAGGVNEQYF
TRBJ2-1	NA	TRBV19	TRBD2	TGTGCCAGTTCCCCCATTGGACTAGCGGGAGACAATGAGCAGTTCTTC	CASSPIGLAGDNEQFF
TRBJ2-5	NA	TRBV6-6	NA	TGTGCCAGCAGCAGACAGCTCCAAGAGACCCAGTACTTC	CASSRQLQETQYF
TRBJ2-1	NA	TRBV19	NA	TGTGCCAGTAGTATAGCGGGAGTTAGAAATGAGCAGTTCTTC	CASSIAGVRNEQFF
TRBJ2-3	NA	TRBV6-4	NA	TGTGCCAGCAGTGACTCGAGTTCAAGCGGTGGCACAGATACGCAGTATTTT	CASSDSSSSGGTDTQYF
TRBJ2-1	NA	TRBV6-5	NA	TGTGCCACCTATAGCGGTTCTTTGTACAATGAGCAGTTCTTC	CATYSGSLYNEQFF
TRBJ1-2	NA	TRBV12-5	NA	TGTGCTAGTGGTTTGGGTCAGGGGATGAACTATGGCTACACCTTC	CASGLGQGMNYGYTF
TRBJ1-1	NA	TRBV27	NA	TGTGCCAGCCTACCTATCGGAGGGGGAGACACTGAAGCTTTCTTT	CASLPIGGGDTEAFF
TRBJ2-7	NA	TRBV27	NA	TGTGCCAGCAGTTCCCAAATGACACCTTTCTCCTACGAGCAGTACTTC	CASSSQMTPFSYEQYF
TRBJ2-7	NA	TRBV18	NA	TGTGCCAGCTCACCACCGGAGTCCTACGAGCAGTACTTC	CASSPPESYEQYF
TRBJ1-2	NA	TRBV2	NA	TGTGCCAGCAGTGACAGGGTAGATGGCTACACCTTC	CASSDRVDGYTF
TRBJ1-4	NA	TRBV6-5	NA	TGTGCCAGCAGAGCGGCTCTCAACCTGTTTTTT	CASRAALNLFF
TRBJ1-2	NA	TRBV28	NA	TGTGCCAGCAGTTTTAGGATACGGGACGGCTACACCTTC	CASSFRIRDGYTF
TRBJ1-5	NA	TRBV19	TRBD1	TGTGCCAGTAGTGTCCGGGACAGGGAGGATCAGCCCCAGCATTTT	CASSVRDREDQPQHF
TRBJ2-3	NA	TRBV27	NA	TGTGCCAGCGGCTTTAGGACAGATACGCAGTATTTT	CASGFRTDTQYF
TRBJ2-7	few	TRBV19	NA	TGTGCCAGTAGTACGGGCATGCCTTCCTACGAGCAGTACTTC	CASSTGMPSYEQYF
TRBJ2-7	NA	TRBV2	TRBD1	TGTGCCAGCGGACCGGACAGGGCCTCCTACGAGCAGTACTTC	CASGPDRASYEQYF
TRBJ2-2	NA	TRBV27	NA	TGTGCCAGCAGTTTGGCCGGCACCGGGGAGCTGTTTTTT	CASSLAGTGELFF
TRBJ2-7	NA	TRBV4-1	NA	TGCGCCAGCAGCTCTGGGGACGAGCAGTACTTC	CASSSGDEQYF
TRBJ2-7	NA	TRBV5-6	TRBD2	TGTGCCAGCAGCCCTGGGGGGACTAACTACGAGCAGTACTTC	CASSPGGTNYEQYF
TRBJ1-1	NA	TRBV6-6	NA	TGTGCCAGCAGTTACTTCGGGGACACTGAAGCTTTCTTT	CASSYFGDTEAFF
TRBJ1-2	NA	TRBV29-1	NA	TGCAGCGCTATAAGGGGCGACCCAAACTATGGCTACACCTTC	CSAIRGDPNYGYTF
TRBJ2-7	NA	TRBV27	NA	TGTGCCAGCAGTTTTGTAAATAGAATGGGGACCTACGAGCAGTACTTC	CASSFVNRMGTYEQYF
TRBJ2-7	NA	TRBV28	NA	TGTGCCAGCAGTTTATGGTCGGGAGCAGCCTCCGAGCAGTACTTC	CASSLWSGAASEQYF
TRBJ1-1	NA	TRBV5-6	NA	TGTGCCAGCAGCTTAACCGGACACCGGAACACTGAAGCTTTCTTT	CASSLTGHRNTEAFF
TRBJ1-2	NA	TRBV5-1	NA	TGCGCCAGCGGCGAGCCCCTGACAGGCCTAGGATTCCATGGCTACACCTTC	CASGEPLTGLGFHGYTF
TRBJ1-2	NA	TRBV28	NA	TGTGCCAGCAGTTTAGCGGCAGACGGCTACACCTTC	CASSLAADGYTF
TRBJ2-7	NA	TRBV2	NA	TGTGCCAGCAGTGAGGCAACTGAGGACTACGAGCAGTACTTC	CASSEATEDYEQYF
TRBJ2-6	NA	TRBV19	NA	TGTGCCAGTAGTATAGTTGCCGACGGCAGACCCACTGGGGCCAACGTCCTGACTTTC	CASSIVADGRPTGANVLTF
TRBJ2-7	NA	TRBV21-1	NA	TGTGCCAGCAGCAAATATTTCGTCGCCCTTAGTGAGCAGTACTTC	CASSKYFVALSEQYF
TRBJ1-1	NA	TRBV6-5	NA	TGTGCCAGCAGTTACTCGTCCGGGTTGGCTGAAGCTTTCTTT	CASSYSSGLAEAFF
TRBJ2-5	NA	TRBV14	NA	TGTGCCAGCAGCCAAGGGCTAGCAGAGACCCAGTACTTC	CASSQGLAETQYF
TRBJ2-3	NA	TRBV11-3	TRBD1	TGTGCCAGCAGCTTAGGTGGGACAGCCCTCACAGATACGCAGTATTTT	CASSLGGTALTDTQYF
TRBJ1-2	NA	TRBV29-1	NA	TGCAGCGTGGGGGTTGAAGGATATGGCTACACCTTC	CSVGVEGYGYTF
TRBJ2-6	NA	TRBV29-1	TRBD1	TGCAGCGTTGAAGAAGAGCCCGGGACAGGGTCTTATGGGGCCAACGTCCTGACTTTC	CSVEEEPGTGSYGANVLTF
TRBJ1-1	NA	TRBV27	NA	TGTGCCAGCAGTTTATCAAGGGGCTCAACGACTGAAGCTTTCTTT	CASSLSRGSTTEAFF